Described below is a single T cell receptor (beta chain) sequence and its context. Germline V lookup: CDR1 MNHNS, CDR2 SASEGT. The CDR3 runs 13 residues. Trimming left V 2 bases short and J 11 bases short, with 15 bases between. The sample originates from a study of T cells in Graves' hyperthyroidism and ophthalmopathy. Amplified regions were TCR beta CDR3 sequences from RNA transcripts. TCR CDR3 underwent first-round RT-PCR with the HTBI primer set. TCRdb redid the calling of the multiplex PCR reads with MiXCR, one entry per CDR3 protein. The sample lists 270,000 or so distinct CDR3 sequences; 20% to 30% were seen once.

The sample taken for sequencing was blood. This rearrangement joins TRBV6-1 to TRBJ1-1; possible D gene TRBD1, 6 bases. This sequence originates from a man aged 35 to 55 with Graves' hyperthyroidism that later progressed to Graves' ophthalmopathy. The CDR3, as DNA: TGTGCCAGCAGTGAAATCAGGGACATGTCCGCTTTCTTT. Its translation is CASSEIRDMSAFF.